This is a list of T cell receptor beta chains from one sample in a study of T cell responses to AZD1222 COVID-19 vaccine. Profiling relied on immunoSEQ multiplex PCR, and the TCRdb table lists in-frame clones only, not all of them. The table includes fewer than 90,000 clones, around 90% detected once. The sequences come from peripheral blood, collected 28 days after the second AZD1222 dose. The receptors derive from an adult who received the AZD1222 COVID-19 vaccine. CDR3s include the opening cysteine and the closing phenylalanine or tryptophan. D genes are given only for firm matches. Rows may omit the clone size; those that give it use once, few, many or a size class.

J gene: TRBJ1-2; D gene: .; clone size: once; V gene: TRBV5-1; CDR3 protein: CASSLLGGAGGSNYGYTF; CDR3 DNA: TGCGCCAGCAGCTTGTTGGGTGGGGCAGGAGGATCTAACTATGGCTACACCTTC
J gene: TRBJ2-1; D gene: .; clone size: .; V gene: TRBV11-2; CDR3 protein: CASSPGTPSYNEQFF; CDR3 DNA: TGTGCCAGCAGCCCAGGGACGCCCTCCTACAATGAGCAGTTCTTC
J gene: TRBJ1-1; D gene: TRBD1; clone size: .; V gene: TRBV2; CDR3 protein: CASTERGRDTEAFF; CDR3 DNA: TGTGCCAGCACGGAAAGGGGGCGGGACACTGAAGCTTTCTTT
J gene: TRBJ1-1; D gene: .; clone size: .; V gene: TRBV7-9; CDR3 protein: CASSKTSYTEAFF; CDR3 DNA: TGTGCCAGCAGCAAGACAAGTTACACTGAAGCTTTCTTT
J gene: TRBJ1-2; D gene: .; clone size: .; V gene: TRBV9; CDR3 protein: CASSATPAAHPISNYGYTF; CDR3 DNA: TGTGCCAGCAGCGCGACACCGGCAGCACACCCAATATCCAACTATGGCTACACCTTC
J gene: TRBJ1-1; D gene: .; clone size: .; V gene: TRBV9; CDR3 protein: CASSVQQGAAFF; CDR3 DNA: TGTGCCAGCAGCGTCCAACAGGGCGCGGCTTTCTTT
J gene: TRBJ2-3; D gene: .; clone size: .; V gene: TRBV24-1; CDR3 protein: CATSIQGTDTQYF; CDR3 DNA: TGTGCCACCAGTATTCAGGGGACAGATACGCAGTATTTT
J gene: TRBJ2-1; D gene: .; clone size: .; V gene: TRBV5-1; CDR3 protein: CASSLEKSGDEQFF; CDR3 DNA: TGCGCCAGCAGTTTAGAAAAATCAGGGGATGAGCAGTTCTTC
J gene: TRBJ2-6; D gene: TRBD1; clone size: .; V gene: TRBV19; CDR3 protein: CASIRTGASFGANVLTF; CDR3 DNA: TGTGCCAGTATTCGGACAGGAGCCTCGTTTGGGGCCAACGTCCTGACTTTC
J gene: TRBJ2-7; D gene: .; clone size: .; V gene: TRBV30; CDR3 protein: CACPSRDPYEQYF; CDR3 DNA: TGTGCCTGTCCTTCCAGGGATCCCTACGAGCAGTACTTC
J gene: TRBJ1-1; D gene: .; clone size: .; V gene: TRBV6-1; CDR3 protein: CASSEAGGGTEAFF; CDR3 DNA: TGTGCCAGCAGTGAAGCGGGGGGTGGGACTGAAGCTTTCTTT
J gene: TRBJ1-1; D gene: .; clone size: .; V gene: TRBV11-2; CDR3 protein: CASSLGAGSFF; CDR3 DNA: TGTGCCAGCAGCTTAGGCGCAGGTTCTTTCTTT
J gene: TRBJ1-1; D gene: .; clone size: .; V gene: TRBV7-2; CDR3 protein: CASSLRVGTEAFF; CDR3 DNA: TGTGCCAGCAGCTTACGGGTTGGTACTGAAGCTTTCTTT
J gene: TRBJ2-7; D gene: .; clone size: .; V gene: TRBV6-5; CDR3 protein: CASSPRPYEQYF; CDR3 DNA: TGTGCCAGCAGTCCACGTCCCTACGAGCAGTACTTC
J gene: TRBJ1-2; D gene: .; clone size: .; V gene: TRBV30; CDR3 protein: CAWTIHNSHGYTF; CDR3 DNA: TGTGCCTGGACTATACACAATTCGCATGGCTACACCTTC
J gene: TRBJ2-7; D gene: .; clone size: .; V gene: TRBV2; CDR3 protein: CASSDSTVFVRTGAYEQYF; CDR3 DNA: TGTGCCAGCAGTGACTCCACCGTCTTCGTCAGGACGGGCGCCTACGAGCAGTACTTC
J gene: TRBJ2-7; D gene: .; clone size: .; V gene: TRBV28; CDR3 protein: CASSPRLGEQYF; CDR3 DNA: TGTGCCAGCAGCCCCCGACTGGGCGAGCAGTACTTC
J gene: TRBJ2-1; D gene: TRBD2; clone size: .; V gene: TRBV19; CDR3 protein: CASSPWGLADNNEQFF; CDR3 DNA: TGTGCCAGTAGTCCCTGGGGACTAGCGGACAACAATGAGCAGTTCTTC
J gene: TRBJ1-4; D gene: TRBD1; clone size: .; V gene: TRBV15; CDR3 protein: CATSIPGTATEKLFF; CDR3 DNA: TGTGCCACCAGCATCCCCGGGACAGCAACTGAAAAACTGTTTTTT
J gene: TRBJ1-5; D gene: .; clone size: once; V gene: TRBV11-2; CDR3 protein: CASSLAAGHQPQHF; CDR3 DNA: TGTGCCAGCAGCTTAGCGGCAGGGCATCAGCCCCAGCATTTT
J gene: TRBJ2-2; D gene: TRBD1; clone size: .; V gene: TRBV7-6; CDR3 protein: CASSSTGGGGELFF; CDR3 DNA: TGTGCCAGCAGCTCGACAGGGGGCGGCGGGGAGCTGTTTTTT
J gene: TRBJ2-3; D gene: .; clone size: once; V gene: TRBV28; CDR3 protein: CASTIRGGSWGGTDTQYF; CDR3 DNA: TGTGCCAGCACCATTCGGGGAGGCAGCTGGGGGGGCACAGATACGCAGTATTTT
J gene: TRBJ2-3; D gene: TRBD1; clone size: .; V gene: TRBV10-2; CDR3 protein: CASSEDRVRTDTQYF; CDR3 DNA: TGCGCCAGCAGTGAAGACAGGGTTCGCACAGATACGCAGTATTTT
J gene: TRBJ1-2; D gene: .; clone size: .; V gene: TRBV18; CDR3 protein: CASSPKGLPYGYTF; CDR3 DNA: TGTGCCAGCTCACCGAAGGGGCTCCCCTATGGCTACACCTTC
J gene: TRBJ1-2; D gene: .; clone size: .; V gene: TRBV28; CDR3 protein: CASKNRHRDYGYTF; CDR3 DNA: TGTGCCAGCAAAAATAGACATAGGGACTATGGCTACACCTTC
J gene: TRBJ2-5; D gene: .; clone size: .; V gene: TRBV24-1; CDR3 protein: CATSGGSLGTQYF; CDR3 DNA: TGTGCCACCAGTGGGGGCAGCCTCGGGACCCAGTACTTC
J gene: TRBJ1-1; D gene: .; clone size: .; V gene: TRBV6-5; CDR3 protein: CASSYSMTGTEAFF; CDR3 DNA: TGTGCCAGCAGTTACTCCATGACAGGTACTGAAGCTTTCTTT
J gene: TRBJ1-1; D gene: TRBD1; clone size: .; V gene: TRBV6-2/TRBV6-3; CDR3 protein: CASSYSKGGKDTEAFF; CDR3 DNA: TGTGCCAGCAGTTACTCGAAAGGGGGCAAGGACACTGAAGCTTTCTTT
J gene: TRBJ2-3; D gene: TRBD2; clone size: .; V gene: TRBV9; CDR3 protein: CASSNEGLAGSTDTQYF; CDR3 DNA: TGTGCCAGCAGCAACGAAGGACTAGCGGGATCCACAGATACGCAGTATTTT
J gene: TRBJ2-7; D gene: .; clone size: .; V gene: TRBV11-2; CDR3 protein: CASSLGQQGLGYEQYF; CDR3 DNA: TGTGCCAGCAGCTTAGGCCAACAGGGACTTGGTTACGAGCAGTACTTC
J gene: TRBJ1-2; D gene: TRBD1; clone size: .; V gene: TRBV15; CDR3 protein: CATSPGAGGFGYTF; CDR3 DNA: TGTGCCACCAGCCCCGGAGCAGGGGGGTTTGGCTACACCTTC
J gene: TRBJ1-1; D gene: .; clone size: .; V gene: TRBV5-6; CDR3 protein: CASSLSGGEAFF; CDR3 DNA: TGTGCCAGCAGCCTCTCTGGGGGTGAAGCTTTCTTT